What follows is one TCR beta chain and its context. In the authors' methods: Cell counts per sample came from amplifying reference gene primers. TCRdb keeps only in-frame clones here, not all; method: immunoSEQ multiplex PCR. V and J calls and clone size follow that table, whereas D and trimming were derived from the DNA. Among 80,000 to 100,000 clones listed, around 84% were seen once. This entry comes from a study of blood T cell repertoires in COVID-19. In the study overall: Spain, Italy and the United States supplied samples that represented acute and convalescent COVID-19. PBMCs, B-cell-depleted T cells, or T cells provided the cDNA or gDNA that made up the material.

This sequence originates from a woman in her sixties in a cohort sampled during active or convalescent COVID-19. Input material: peripheral blood.

The CDR3 DNA reads as TGTGCCTGTCCCGAACCGGGGGGGGTGGATTCACCCCTCCACTTT. Its translation: CACPEPGGVDSPLHF. This chain connects TRBV30 to TRBJ1-6, with a possible D match to TRBD1 (5 bases). V lost 6 bases to trimming and J lost 8 bases, with 20 bases between them. The V gene's germline CDR1 is GTSNPN and CDR2 SVGIG (reference sequence). The CDR3 covers 15 residues.